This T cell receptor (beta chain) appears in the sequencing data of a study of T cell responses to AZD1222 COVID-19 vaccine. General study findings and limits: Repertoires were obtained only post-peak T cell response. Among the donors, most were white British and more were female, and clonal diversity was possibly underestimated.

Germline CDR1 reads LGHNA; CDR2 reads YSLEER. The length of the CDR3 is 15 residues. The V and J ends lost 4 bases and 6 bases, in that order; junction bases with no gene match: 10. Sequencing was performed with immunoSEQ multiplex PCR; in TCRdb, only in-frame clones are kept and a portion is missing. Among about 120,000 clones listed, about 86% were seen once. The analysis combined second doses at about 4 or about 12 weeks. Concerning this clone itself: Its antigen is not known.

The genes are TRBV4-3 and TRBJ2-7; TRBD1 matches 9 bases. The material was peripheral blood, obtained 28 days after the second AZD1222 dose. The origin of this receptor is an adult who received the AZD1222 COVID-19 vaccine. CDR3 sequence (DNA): TGCGCCAGCAGCCGCCGGGACAGGGAATTTGCCGAGCAGTACTTC. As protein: CASSRRDREFAEQYF.